A single sample gave rise to the 31 T cell receptor beta chains below, sequenced in a study of T cell clonality in common variable immunodeficiency. Antigen specificity for these receptors is unknown. Broader study findings: Fewer deletions and N-nucleotide insertions were reportedly seen in common variable immunodeficiency TCR beta sequences.

TCRdb keeps only in-frame clones here, not all; method: immunoSEQ multiplex PCR. This set yields under 40,000 clones and no singletons; the top ten hold 4.5% to 6%. Source material: peripheral blood mononuclear cells. The source of these receptors is a human donor with common variable immunodeficiency.

This clone was counted many times. The CDR3 end falls 3 residues outside the read, so it is completed with the germline J gene. The rearrangement uses TRBV19 and TRBJ2-7; perhaps TRBD2 as D (6 bases). Germline CDR1 reads LNHDA; CDR2 reads SQIVND (reference sequence). The CDR3 runs 14 residues. Trimming pared 4 bases from V and 3 bases from J, leaving 13 bases between. The CDR3 sequence is CASSRQGGSYEQYF. Incomplete CDR3 DNA: TGTGCCAGTAGTAGGCAGGGAGGCAGCTACGAG.

This clone has only a few counts. This CDR3 reads CASSLYGYNEQFF. CDR3 DNA (partial): TGTGCCAGCAGCTTATACGGTTACAATGAG. V gene TRBV11-3 combines with J gene TRBJ2-1; D is unclear. The CDR3 extends 3 residues past the end of the read, so its final part is completed from the germline J gene. The CDR3 runs 13 residues. Germline CDR1 reads SGHNT; CDR2 reads YENEEA. The V and J ends lost 2 bases and 4 bases respectively, with 6 bases between them.

This clone was counted at least ten times. The CDR3 end lies 3 residues beyond the end of the read and is filled in from the germline J gene. The chain couples TRBV20-1 to TRBJ2-7; TRBD2 matches 9 bases. The CDR3 consists of 15 residues. CDR1 and CDR2 from the germline V gene are DFQATT and SNEGSKA (reference sequence). Trimming removed 5 bases from V and 1 base from J; junction bases left unmatched: 9. The covered CDR3 bases are TGCAGTGCTTCCCACCCGACTAGCGGATCCTACGAG. Amino acid sequence: CSASHPTSGSYE. The CDR3 in full is CSASHPTSGSYEQYF.

A word on this clone: The sequence runs out 3 residues before the end of the CDR3; the remainder is reconstructed from the germline J gene. The V gene is TRBV20-1, the J gene TRBJ1-4; TRBD1 might be the D (6 bases). The CDR3 runs 14 residues. Germline V gives CDR1 DFQATT, CDR2 SNEGSKA (reference sequence). V lost 7 bases and J 5 bases, leaving 17 bases between the germline ends. The CDR3 reads CSVEDERGNEKLFF. The DNA read from the CDR3 is TGCAGTGTAGAAGATGAAAGGGGGAATGAAAAA.

Points on this clone: The CDR3 end lies 3 residues beyond the end of the read and is filled in from the germline J gene. The chain employs TRBV19 and TRBJ1-4; possible D gene TRBD1, 5 bases. CDR1 is LNHDA and CDR2 is SQIVND in the germline V gene (reference sequence). Trimming shortened V by 2 bases and J by 3 bases, and 13 bases separated the two germline ends. There are 16 residues in the CDR3. CDR3 sequence reads: CASSIRTGFANEKLFF. Incomplete CDR3 DNA: TGTGCCAGTAGTATACGAACAGGCTTCGCTAATGAAAAA.

At least ten counts were recorded for this clone. The read finishes 3 residues shy of the CDR3 end, and the germline J gene is used to complete it. V is TRBV18 and J is TRBJ2-1; tentative D call: TRBD2 (6 bases). This CDR3 region has 14 residues. Trimming pared 3 bases from V and 8 bases from J, leaving 14 bases between. CDR1 is KGHSH, CDR2 LQKENI, per germline. Partial CDR3 DNA: TGTGCCAGCTCACCCCAAACTAGCCACGATGAG. Amino acids: CASSPQTSHDE. The whole CDR3 reads CASSPQTSHDEQFF.

This clone turned up a few times. The sequence runs out 3 residues before the end of the CDR3; the remainder is reconstructed from the germline J gene. This chain connects TRBV30 to TRBJ1-1; D is perhaps TRBD1 (5 bases). The CDR3 consists of 13 residues. Germline V gene data show CDR1 as GTSNPN and CDR2 as SVGIG (reference sequence). V was shortened by 4 bases and J by 1 base, with 10 bases between the two germline ends. The CDR3 is CAWTRQQNTEAFF. The sequenced CDR3 bases are TGTGCCTGGACAAGACAGCAGAACACTGAA.

This clone turned up a few times. The read comes to an end 3 residues before the CDR3 does, leaving the germline J gene to fill in the end. The rearrangement uses TRBV19 and TRBJ1-4; possibly TRBD1 for D (5 bases). This CDR3 is built from 17 residues. Germline CDR1 LNHDA, CDR2 SQIVND (reference sequence). V lost 7 bases and J lost 0, with 18 bases in between. The CDR3 region is CASIGGARKATNEKLFF. The sequenced part of the CDR3 DNA is TGTGCCAGTATCGGAGGGGCACGGAAGGCAACTAATGAAAAA.

In its sample, this clone was seen a few times. The missing CDR3 end, 3 residues past where the read stops, is filled in from the germline J gene. V gene TRBV30 combines with J gene TRBJ2-7, with a tentative D call TRBD1 (6 bases). V was trimmed by 1 base and J by 0 bases, leaving 7 bases between them. This CDR3 region has 13 residues. Germline CDR1 GTSNPN, CDR2 SVGIG (reference sequence). The covered CDR3 bases are TGTGCCTGGAGTGCGGACAGCTCCTACGAG. This sequence encodes CAWSADSSYE. The entire CDR3 protein reads CAWSADSSYEQYF.

This clone was recorded at least ten times. With the read ending 3 residues before the CDR3 end, the germline J gene is used to fill in that end. The chain joins TRBV7-2 to TRBJ2-1; 7 nucleotides line up with TRBD2. The CDR3 is 15 residues long. Per germline, CDR1 SGHTA and CDR2 FQGNSA. The trim removed 2 bases at V and 4 bases at J, leaving 5 bases unmatched. CDR3 in amino acids: CASSLLGGGYNEQFF. CDR3 DNA (partial): TGTGCCAGCAGCTTATTGGGGGGGGGTTACAATGAG. Combining the CDR3 with reference TRBV7-2 and TRBJ2-1 gives the whole variable domain GAGVSQSPSNKVTEKGKDVELRCDPISGHTALYWYRQSLGQGLEFLIYFQGNSAPDKSGLPSDRFSAERTGGSVSTLTIQRTQQEDSAVYLCASSLLGGGYNEQFFGPGTRLTVL.

This clone came up many times. From the germline J gene comes the end of the CDR3, since the read stops 3 residues before it. This chain links TRBV20-1 with TRBJ1-1, with TRBD1 as a possible D gene (6 bases). Germline CDR1 and CDR2: DFQATT and SNEGSKA (reference sequence). V was cut by 1 base and J by 1 base, with 16 bases left in between. The CDR3 covers 16 residues. CDR3 loop: CSARGPGGQANTEAFF. The CDR3 DNA, read in part, is TGCAGTGCTAGAGGCCCGGGGGGGCAGGCGAACACTGAA.

A word on this clone: The sequence runs out 3 residues before the end of the CDR3; the remainder is reconstructed from the germline J gene. The chain employs TRBV5-1 and TRBJ1-2, with no clear D. Germline CDR1 and CDR2: SGHRS and YFSETQ. V lost 1 base to trimming and J lost 4 bases, with 14 bases between them. The length of the CDR3 is 15 residues. CDR3 DNA (partial): TGCGCCAGCAGCTTGTTAGAAGGCTCGGGCTATGGC. Translation gives CASSLLEGSGYG. The entire CDR3 is CASSLLEGSGYGYTF.

This clone occurred many times. The read terminates 3 residues before the CDR3 end, so the remaining end is supplied by the germline J gene. The chain carries TRBV19 and TRBJ2-3; D unclear. Germline V CDR1 and CDR2: LNHDA, SQIVND (reference sequence). CDR3 size: 15 residues. The V gene lost 0 bases and the J gene lost 2 bases, with 9 bases spanning the gap. CDR3 bases read: TGTGCCAGTAGTATAGAATTGCGTCCCACAGATACG. It is translated as CASSIELRPTDT. The CDR3 reads in full as CASSIELRPTDTQYF. The entire variable domain, with the rest obtained from reference TRBV19 and TRBJ2-3, is as follows: DGGITQSPKYLFRKEGQNVTLSCEQNLNHDAMYWYRQDPGQGLRLIYYSQIVNDFQKGDIAEGYSVSREKKESFPLTVTSAQKNPTAFYLCASSIELRPTDTQYFGPGTRLTVL.

Ten or more counts support this clone. The missing CDR3 end, 3 residues past where the read stops, is filled in from the germline J gene. The chain carries TRBV18 and TRBJ1-2; TRBD1 aligns across 10 bases. From germline, CDR1 is KGHSH and CDR2 LQKENI. J gave up 3 bases and V 3 bases, and 1 base lay outside the gene matches. This CDR3 region has 14 residues. The CDR3 spells CASSPTGGHYGYTF. CDR3 bases read: TGTGCCAGCTCACCGACAGGGGGCCACTATGGC.

On this clone itself: Read data end 3 residues before the CDR3 end; the end is taken from the germline J gene. The chain links TRBV19 to TRBJ2-5; 14 bases agree with TRBD2. Germline CDR1 reads LNHDA; CDR2 reads SQIVND (reference sequence). V was pared by 6 bases and J by 5 bases, with 17 bases of the junction left unmatched. This CDR3 is 19 amino acids long. CDR3 in amino acids: CASSPRTSGGPPSRETQYF. The part of the CDR3 DNA that was read is TGTGCCAGTAGCCCCAGGACTAGCGGGGGGCCTCCTTCTAGGGAGACC.

In its sample, this clone was seen many times. The CDR3 end falls 3 residues outside the read, so it is completed with the germline J gene. The chain employs TRBV30 and TRBJ2-2; no reliable D call. Germline lookup yields CDR1 GTSNPN and CDR2 SVGIG (reference sequence). V dropped 0 bases and J dropped 3 bases, with 14 bases sitting between them. CDR3 length: 16 residues. The CDR3 sequence: CAWSVQLAVYTGELFF. Partial CDR3 DNA: TGTGCCTGGAGTGTACAATTGGCGGTTTACACCGGGGAG.

This clone was found a few times. The DNA ends 3 residues before the CDR3 does, and the rest of the CDR3 is filled in from the germline J gene. The chain combines TRBV7-9 with TRBJ1-1; D call uncertain. This CDR3 comprises 14 residues. V lost 2 bases and J lost 1, with 8 bases in between. CDR1 and CDR2 from the germline V gene are SEHNR and FQNEAQ (reference sequence). CDR3 DNA (partial): TGTGCCAGCAGCTTATTTACTACGAACACTGAA. Its translation: CASSLFTTNTE. The CDR3 in full is CASSLFTTNTEAFF.

This clone has a handful of counts. The read stops 3 residues short of the end of the CDR3; the missing end is completed from the germline J gene. The V gene is TRBV6-2 or TRBV6-3, the J gene TRBJ2-3; TRBD2 aligns across 9 bases. The CDR3 runs to 14 residues. From germline, CDR1 is MNHEY and CDR2 SVGEGT. V lost 6 bases to trimming and J lost 4 bases; unmatched junction nucleotides: 5. The sequenced CDR3 bases are TGTGCCAGCAGGCGAGCGGGGGGCCCAGATACG. Translation gives CASRRAGGPDT. The full CDR3 sequence reads CASRRAGGPDTQYF.

This clone was recorded many times. The CDR3 end lies 3 residues beyond the end of the read and is filled in from the germline J gene. The J gene is TRBJ2-7, the V gene TRBV20-1; 8 bases match TRBD1. This CDR3 has 13 amino acids. Germline assignment: CDR1 DFQATT and CDR2 SNEGSKA (reference sequence). The junction had 4 bases not matched to a gene; V was cut back by 5 bases and J by 1 base. Here the CDR3 reads CSAQGAFSYEQYF. The covered CDR3 bases are TGCAGTGCTCAGGGGGCTTTTTCCTACGAG.

This clone has a count of ten or more. Partial CDR3 DNA: TGTGCCAGCAGCGGATCTTTAGCGGGGGGACTCAATGAG. It encodes CASSGSLAGGLNE. The full CDR3 reads CASSGSLAGGLNEQFF. The chain links TRBV6-2 or TRBV6-3 to TRBJ2-1; TRBD2 aligns across 10 bases. Read data end 3 residues before the CDR3 end; the end is taken from the germline J gene. Germline V lookup: CDR1 MNHEY, CDR2 SVGEGT. The J segment lost 6 bases and the V segment lost 6 bases, leaving 11 bases of the junction unmatched. The CDR3 runs to 16 residues.

This clone was detected ten times or more. Sequencing ends 3 residues short of the CDR3 end; the germline J gene provides the rest. The V gene is TRBV5-1, the J gene TRBJ1-1, with D perhaps matching TRBD1 (5 bases). The germline gives CDR1 SGHRS, CDR2 YFSETQ. V was cut by 4 bases and J by 3 bases, with 19 bases left in between. The length of the CDR3 is 16 residues. The CDR3 sequence: CASSPYVTGPDTEAFF. The part of the CDR3 DNA that was read is TGCGCCAGCAGCCCATACGTTACAGGCCCAGACACTGAA.

This clone has just a few counts. Coverage ceases 3 residues before the CDR3 finishes, and the germline J gene fills in the end. The chain joins TRBV30 to TRBJ1-5; D perhaps matches TRBD1 (5 bases). V was cut by 8 bases and J by 1 base, with 12 bases left in between. Germline values: CDR1 GTSNPN, CDR2 SVGIG (reference sequence). This CDR3 spans 13 amino acids. CDR3 bases read: TGTGCCGGGGGGAGAGGCAGCAATCAGCCC. The encoded protein is CAGGRGSNQP. In full, the CDR3 is CAGGRGSNQPQHF.

Note on this clone: The CDR3 goes on 3 residues after the read ends, and that part is filled in from the germline J gene. The chain combines TRBV2 with TRBJ2-5; 7 bases are shared with TRBD1. The CDR3 extends over 13 amino acids. With V trimmed by 6 bases and J by 2 bases, 3 bases remained unmatched. The germline CDR1 and CDR2 sequences are SNHLY and FYNNEI. The CDR3: CASRQGVQETQYF. The covered CDR3 bases are TGTGCCAGCAGGCAGGGGGTACAAGAGACC.

This clone was counted at least ten times. The CDR3 extends 3 residues past the end of the read, so its final part is completed from the germline J gene. This chain uses TRBV23-1 with TRBJ1-6; TRBD1 agrees at 10 bases. TRBV23-1 is an ORF; its function is uncertain. V was clipped by 2 bases and J by 7 bases; unmatched bases: 8. This CDR3 comprises 17 residues. This CDR3 reads CASSQRKTGGRNSPLHF. Incomplete CDR3 DNA: TGCGCCAGCAGTCAAAGAAAGACAGGGGGCAGGAATTCACCC.

Comment on this clone: The read halts 3 residues ahead of the CDR3 end, with the missing end drawn from the germline J gene. This chain links TRBV14 with TRBJ2-5; TRBD2 matches at 9 bases. In germline, CDR1 is SGHDN, CDR2 FVKESK. The CDR3 extends over 17 amino acids. V shed 0 bases, J shed 5 bases, and the junction held 10 bases outside the gene matches. Incomplete CDR3 DNA: TGTGCCAGCAGCCAAGATATCCGCGGGGGGGCGGTTGAGACC. It specifies CASSQDIRGGAVET. Given in full, the CDR3 is CASSQDIRGGAVETQYF. Filled out from reference TRBV14 and TRBJ2-5, the complete variable domain reads EAGVTQFPSHSVIEKGQTVTLRCDPISGHDNLYWYRRVMGKEIKFLLHFVKESKQDESGMPNNRFLAERTGGTYSTLKVQPAELEDSGVYFCASSQDIRGGAVETQYFGPGTRLLVL.

In its sample, this clone was seen a few times. The CDR3 end is not reached by the read, which stops 3 residues before it; the germline J gene fills it in. The genes are TRBV7-2 and TRBJ2-3; 8 bases agree with TRBD2. Looked up from germline, CDR1 is SGHTA and CDR2 is FQGNSA. V shed 6 bases and J 5 bases; nucleotides not matched to a gene: 10. This CDR3 is 15 amino acids long. CDR3 protein: CASRGRGGYGDTQYF. The part of the CDR3 DNA that was read is TGTGCCAGCAGGGGACGGGGGGGCTACGGAGATACG.

To note about this clone: The observed sequence ends 3 residues before the CDR3 terminus, with the missing tail filled in from the germline J gene. This rearrangement joins TRBV19 to TRBJ2-2; 11 bases align to TRBD1. This CDR3 has 16 amino acids. Germline trimming cut 5 bases from V and 6 bases from J; bases unmatched to any gene: 8. In germline, CDR1 is LNHDA, CDR2 SQIVND (reference sequence). Incomplete CDR3 DNA: TGTGCCAGTAGTTCTCTACGGACAGGGGGCTCCGGGGAG. Translating gives CASSSLRTGGSGE. The whole CDR3 protein reads CASSSLRTGGSGELFF.

Concerning this clone: Read sequence stops 3 residues before the CDR3 end, and the germline J gene provides the missing end. V and J are TRBV2 and TRBJ1-6; D uncertain. Germline values: CDR1 SNHLY, CDR2 FYNNEI. The V end lost 7 bases, the J end lost 7 bases, and 17 bases lay between the germline ends. The CDR3 has 15 amino acids. The CDR3 sequence: CASMEGPGSNSPLHF. The covered CDR3 bases are TGTGCCAGCATGGAGGGTCCGGGGTCGAATTCACCC.

Points on this clone: From the germline J gene comes the end of the CDR3, since the read stops 3 residues before it. The V and J genes are TRBV30 and TRBJ1-3, with D perhaps TRBD1 (5 bases). V shed 5 bases and J shed 7 bases, with 9 bases lying between them. Germline assignment: CDR1 GTSNPN and CDR2 SVGIG (reference sequence). The CDR3 spans 11 residues. CDR3 protein: CAWGRVNTIYF. The sequenced CDR3 bases are TGTGCCTGGGGCAGGGTGAACACC.

As for this clone: The CDR3 end lies 3 residues beyond the end of the read and is filled in from the germline J gene. The chain links TRBV5-1 to TRBJ2-2; TRBD2 might be the D (6 bases). The CDR3 spans 14 residues. V was trimmed by 4 bases and J by 2 bases, leaving 9 bases between them. Germline V gives CDR1 SGHRS, CDR2 YFSETQ. The sequenced CDR3 bases are TGCGCCAGCAGCCGGGGAGGAAACACCGGGGAG. Its translation is CASSRGGNTGE. The CDR3 in its entirety is CASSRGGNTGELFF.

About this clone itself: Sequencing ends 3 residues short of the CDR3 end; the germline J gene provides the rest. The chain links TRBV7-9 to TRBJ1-1, with D perhaps matching TRBD1 (6 bases). The CDR3 length is 13 residues. Looked up from germline, CDR1 is SEHNR and CDR2 is FQNEAQ (reference sequence). The germline V and J ends were trimmed by 1 base and 4 bases, with 7 bases remaining between them. The sequenced CDR3 bases are TGTGCCAGCAGCTTAGGAGGGGGCACTGAA. Protein: CASSLGGGTE. The full CDR3 protein is CASSLGGGTEAFF.